This T cell receptor (beta chain) was sequenced during a study of a mutant IDH1 vaccine in newly diagnosed glioma. The wider study: Treated patients, approximately 60% male and approximately 38% female, averaged roughly 40 years of age.

As for this clone: What it binds is unknown.

Documented time point: baseline, week 1 (first vaccination visit). As for treatment: pre-vaccination baseline after standard-of-care therapy. Germline V CDR1 and CDR2: SNHLY, FYNNEI. V shed 4 bases and J 4 bases; nucleotides not matched to a gene: 6. CDR3 length: 14 residues. Whole-study results and caveats: The vaccine induced immune responses, and these occurred in over 90% of patients.

This table comes from immunoSEQ multiplex PCR, and its TCRdb copy is limited to in-frame clones, with some not included. The data contain about 51,000 clones, about 80% of them seen just once; the ten biggest clones take up over 1.5%. The receptor comes from a woman aged 40 to 50 with glioma. This material consisted of PBMCs, taken from a glioma patient treated with radiotherapy, temozolomide or both. The chain carries TRBV2 and TRBJ1-2; 7 positions agree with TRBD1. The CDR3 DNA sequence: TGTGCCAGCAGTGTACAGGGGCTGGCCTATGGCTACACCTTC. It is translated as CASSVQGLAYGYTF.